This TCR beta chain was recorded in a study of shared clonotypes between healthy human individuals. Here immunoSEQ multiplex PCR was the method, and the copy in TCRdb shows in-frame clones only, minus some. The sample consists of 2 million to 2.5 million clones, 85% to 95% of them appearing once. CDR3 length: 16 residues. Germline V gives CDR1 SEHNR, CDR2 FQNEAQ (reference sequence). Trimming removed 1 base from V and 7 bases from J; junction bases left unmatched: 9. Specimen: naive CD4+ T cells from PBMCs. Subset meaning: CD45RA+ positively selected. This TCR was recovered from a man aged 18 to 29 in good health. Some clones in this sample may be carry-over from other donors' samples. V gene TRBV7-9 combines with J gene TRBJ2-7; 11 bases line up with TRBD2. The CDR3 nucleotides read TGTGCCAGCAGCTTAGGGCGGCTAGCGGGGGGCTTGGAGCAGTACTTC. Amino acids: CASSLGRLAGGLEQYF.